The source of this T cell receptor beta chain is a study of shared clonotypes between healthy human individuals. Study-level results: Memory subsets generally showed smaller estimated richness than naive subsets did.

Trimming cost V 6 bases and J 6 bases; bases outside gene matches: 10. The CDR3 has 16 amino acids. The germline V gene encodes CDR1 MNHEY and CDR2 SMNVEV (reference sequence). Each donor was a Caucasian adult residing in Nashville, Tennessee. Researchers partitioned CD4+ cells into CD45RA+ naive and CD45RA-negative memory subsets. As regards this clone: Its antigen remains unknown.

Some clones are missing from TCRdb's copy, which holds only in-frame ones; the method was immunoSEQ multiplex PCR. Among around 720,000 clones listed, roughly 72% were seen once. Sequences were obtained from memory CD4+ T cells sorted from blood. Documented subset: CD45RA-negative fraction. The TCR comes from a woman between 25 and 40 years old in good health. The genes are TRBV27 and TRBJ2-1; 11 bases are shared with TRBD1. The DNA for the CDR3 is TGTGCCAGCAGGAGAACCGGGACAGGGGGTTTCAATGAGCAGTTCTTC. It translates to CASRRTGTGGFNEQFF.